The rows below give T cell receptor beta chains drawn from one sample of a study of cytomegalovirus exposure and HLA in healthy donors. TCRdb keeps only in-frame clones here, not all; method: immunoSEQ multiplex PCR. The sample lists about 160,000 clones; around four fifths were seen once. Sequenced material: PBMCs. The source of these receptors is a man younger than 40 in good health and CMV-seropositive. CDR3s include the opening cysteine and the closing phenylalanine or tryptophan. D genes are given only for firm matches. A clone size is listed for some rows: how often the clone was seen (once, few, many), or a class if it is expanded.

TRBD1,TRBJ1-2,once,TRBV7-2,TGTGCCAGCCGCGGTAGCAGGGACAGCTATGGCTACACCTTC,CASRGSRDSYGYTF
.,TRBJ2-7,few,TRBV28,TGTGCCTCTGACGGGGGAACCTACGAGCAGTACTTC,CASDGGTYEQYF
TRBD1,TRBJ1-5,.,TRBV5-5,TGTGCCAGCAGCCGAGGGACAGGGGTTGGCAATCAGCCCCAGCATTTT,CASSRGTGVGNQPQHF
.,TRBJ1-5,.,TRBV4-3,TGCGCCAGCAGCCTTAAGGTGGTAAGCGATCAGCCCCAGCATTTT,CASSLKVVSDQPQHF
TRBD1,TRBJ2-7,.,TRBV4-2,TGTGCCAGCAGCCAAGAAGCGCGGCAGGGGGCATACGAGCAGTACTTC,CASSQEARQGAYEQYF
.,TRBJ2-7,.,TRBV7-6,TGTGCCAGCAGCTTAGGGCCTTTCAAGCAGTACTTC,CASSLGPFKQYF
.,TRBJ2-1,.,TRBV5-6,TGTGCCAGCAGCTTGATTCCGGGGGCCTACAATGAGCAGTTCTTC,CASSLIPGAYNEQFF
.,TRBJ1-1,.,TRBV18,TGTGCCAGCTCACTAGCCCCCCTCGGCCACGACAACACTGAAGCTTTCTTT,CASSLAPLGHDNTEAFF
TRBD1,TRBJ1-1,.,TRBV27,TGTGCCAGCAGTCTCACAGGGGACGGTGAAGCTTTCTTT,CASSLTGDGEAFF
.,TRBJ1-2,.,TRBV11-2,TGTGCCAGCAGTAGCACAAGTTCGGGGAACTATGGCTACACCTTC,CASSSTSSGNYGYTF
.,TRBJ2-3,.,TRBV4-3,TGCGCCAGCAGCCAAGGGGGTAGCGCATATACGCAGTATTTT,CASSQGGSAYTQYF
.,TRBJ2-1,.,TRBV7-9,TGTGCCAGCGAGGAGGTCGTGTCCTACAATGAGCAGTTCTTC,CASEEVVSYNEQFF
.,TRBJ2-5,.,TRBV9,TGTGCCAGCAGCGTAGCCGGACAGCTCCAAGAGACCCAGTACTTC,CASSVAGQLQETQYF
.,TRBJ2-7,few,TRBV27,TGTGCCAGCAGTTTAAGGGGGTCCTACGAGCAGTACTTC,CASSLRGSYEQYF
.,TRBJ2-7,.,TRBV29-1,TGCAGCGTATACCACAGGGACTCCTACGAGCAGTACTTC,CSVYHRDSYEQYF
.,TRBJ2-7,.,TRBV7-6,TGTGCCAGCAGCTTAGGGGAAGGCAGCGGGCAGTACTTC,CASSLGEGSGQYF
TRBD2,TRBJ2-3,.,TRBV4-1,TGCGCCAGCAGCCAAGATTGGACTAGCGGGGGGGCTCCCACAGATACGCAGTATTTT,CASSQDWTSGGAPTDTQYF
.,TRBJ2-3,.,TRBV4-3,TGCGCCAGCAGCCAAAACAGGATCACAGATACGCAGTATTTT,CASSQNRITDTQYF
.,TRBJ1-1,.,TRBV21-1,TGTGCCAGCAGCAAAGGGGGAGGGGCGAACACTGAAGCTTTCTTT,CASSKGGGANTEAFF
TRBD2,TRBJ2-3,.,TRBV7-2,TGTGCCAGCAGCCGGACTAGCGGGGCCATTAGCACAGATACGCAGTATTTT,CASSRTSGAISTDTQYF
TRBD2,TRBJ2-2,once,TRBV12-5,TGTGCTAGTGGCCCCACTATAGCCGGACTAGCGGGGTCCGGGGAGCTGTTTTTT,CASGPTIAGLAGSGELFF
TRBD1,TRBJ1-2,.,TRBV15,TGTGCCACCAGCAGAGATCTCAGGGGGGCTAACTATGGCTACACCTTC,CATSRDLRGANYGYTF
.,TRBJ1-6,.,TRBV9,TGTGCCAGCAGCCCAGAGGGGAGGGATTCACCCCTCCACTTT,CASSPEGRDSPLHF
TRBD1,TRBJ2-7,.,TRBV6-1,TGTGCCAGCAGTGAAAGGTTAGGGGGACAGTTCGACTTC,CASSERLGGQFDF
TRBD1,TRBJ1-1,.,TRBV6-1,TGTGCCAGCAACAGGGGGTACACTGAAGCTTTCTTT,CASNRGYTEAFF
TRBD1,TRBJ2-7,few,TRBV9,TGTGCCAGCAGCCCGGGACAGGGGGCCCACGAGCAGTACTTC,CASSPGQGAHEQYF
.,TRBJ2-4,.,TRBV27,TGTGCCAGCAGTTTATGGGGCGGCAGTGAATACATTCAGTACTTC,CASSLWGGSEYIQYF
.,TRBJ2-5,few,TRBV5-1,TGCGCCAGCAGCTTCCAGGGATCCCAAGAGACCCAGTACTTC,CASSFQGSQETQYF
TRBD1,TRBJ2-5,.,TRBV13,TGTGCCAGCAGCCCGGGGGGACAGGGGTACAAAGAGACCCAGTACTTC,CASSPGGQGYKETQYF
TRBD1,TRBJ1-6,.,TRBV4-1,TGCGCCAGCAGGGGGACAGGGGTGTCACCCCTCCACTTT,CASRGTGVSPLHF
.,TRBJ1-5,once,TRBV28,TGTGCCAGCAGTTCGGGGGGGGCGAGTCAGCCCCAGCATTTT,CASSSGGASQPQHF
.,TRBJ1-2,.,TRBV7-2,TGTGCCAGCAGCTTAGCGGCAGGGGCTTGGGATAGAGATGGCTACACCTTC,CASSLAAGAWDRDGYTF
TRBD2,TRBJ2-3,.,TRBV7-2,TGTGCCAGCAGCCCCCCGGGACTAGCGGGGGCCACAGATACGCAGTATTTT,CASSPPGLAGATDTQYF